The 11 T cell receptor beta chains presented below share a single source sample, sequenced in a study of cytomegalovirus exposure and HLA in healthy donors. The primer mix had 60 Vbeta and 13 Jbeta primers. Profiled with immunoSEQ multiplex PCR; TCRdb holds only in-frame clones, not every one. The table lists about 67,000 clones, roughly two thirds of them singletons, with around 1.9% in the top ten. Sequencing was carried out using PBMCs. The receptors were gathered from a woman in her twenties or thirties in good health and CMV-seronegative.

The CDR3 loop reads CASSPQAEYGYTF. The CDR3 DNA reads as TGTGCCAGCAGCCCTCAAGCCGAATATGGCTACACCTTC. The chain couples TRBV7-9 to TRBJ1-2; D gene unclear. Germline V CDR1 and CDR2: SEHNR, FQNEAQ (reference sequence). V gave up 5 bases and J gave up 5 bases, with 12 bases separating them. This CDR3 is 13 amino acids long.

This chain joins TRBV7-2 and TRBJ1-5; D perhaps matches TRBD1 (5 bases). V lost 1 base and J 6 bases, leaving 7 bases between the germline ends. This CDR3 contains 13 residues. Germline V lookup: CDR1 SGHTA, CDR2 FQGNSA. For the CDR3, the DNA is TGTGCCAGCAGCTTAGGGGGGGGTCAGCCCCAGCATTTT. It codes for CASSLGGGQPQHF.

This clone was seen more than once but under ten times. The chain joins TRBV19 to TRBJ2-3; TRBD2 matches 13 bases. Per the germline V gene, CDR1 is LNHDA and CDR2 is SQIVND (reference sequence). The CDR3 has 17 residues. V shed 5 bases, J shed 5 bases, and the junction held 10 bases outside the gene matches. CDR3 coding DNA: TGTGCCAGTAGTTCTTCGGGACTAGCGGGACGAAAAGATACGCAGTATTTT. It yields the protein CASSSSGLAGRKDTQYF.

The rearrangement joins TRBV13 to TRBJ1-4; 8 nucleotides agree with TRBD1. V was clipped by 6 bases and J by 11 bases; unmatched bases: 11. The CDR3 length is 14 residues. CDR1 is PRHDT, CDR2 FYEKMQ, per germline (reference sequence). CDR3 DNA sequence: TGTGCCAGCAGTATAGGACAGGGAACGGGGAAACTGTTTTTT. This codes for CASSIGQGTGKLFF.

The chain has TRBV10-3 and TRBJ2-7, with TRBD2 matching over 12 bases. Trimming took 2 bases from V and 0 from J; bases not matched to a gene: 2. The CDR3 length is 16 residues. Per germline, CDR1 ENHRY and CDR2 SYGVKD. The CDR3 sequence: CAISERLAGDSYEQYF. Here the CDR3 DNA reads TGTGCCATCAGTGAGAGACTAGCGGGGGACTCCTACGAGCAGTACTTC.

The chain carries TRBV11-3 and TRBJ2-3; 13 nucleotides line up with TRBD2. The germline V gene encodes CDR1 SGHNT and CDR2 YENEEA. The ends lost 0 bases at V and 0 bases at J; junction bases unmatched: 6. The CDR3 runs 19 residues. In DNA, the CDR3 is TGTGCCAGCAGCTTAGACCTTAGACTAGCGGGGGGTAGCACAGATACGCAGTATTTT. It translates to CASSLDLRLAGGSTDTQYF.

This clone showed up just once. The CDR3 loop reads CASSRLSGGETQYF. DNA for the CDR3: TGTGCCAGCAGCCGCCTTAGCGGGGGTGAGACCCAGTACTTC. The V gene is TRBV7-2, the J gene TRBJ2-5; 9 bases agree with TRBD2. The CDR3 covers 14 residues. Germline CDR1 and CDR2: SGHTA and FQGNSA. The junction had 6 bases not matched to a gene; V was cut back by 5 bases and J by 5 bases.

This sequence joins TRBV6-1 and TRBJ2-5, with D perhaps matching TRBD1 (5 bases). The ends were cut back, 6 bases at V and 2 bases at J, with 10 bases in the middle. In germline, CDR1 is MNHNS, CDR2 SASEGT. The CDR3 extends over 13 amino acids. The CDR3 bases are TGTGCCAGCAGCCCCGACAGACAAGAGACCCAGTACTTC. Translated, it gives CASSPDRQETQYF.

In its sample, this clone was seen a few times. V gene TRBV6-5 combines with J gene TRBJ2-5; 9 positions agree with TRBD1. V gave up 6 bases and J gave up 4 bases; unmatched junction bases: 9. This CDR3 region has 15 residues. The germline gives CDR1 MNHEY, CDR2 SVGAGI. The DNA for the CDR3 is TGTGCCAGCAGCCCCCGGACAGGGGAAGGAGAGACCCAGTACTTC. Protein product: CASSPRTGEGETQYF.

A single count supports this clone. The rearrangement uses TRBV2 and TRBJ1-6, with D tentatively TRBD1 (5 bases). The CDR3 length is 14 residues. The germline V gene has CDR1 SNHLY and CDR2 FYNNEI. V was shortened by 5 bases and J by 10 bases, with 15 bases between the two germline ends. The CDR3 nucleotides are TGTGCCAGCAGTTCAGGGCAATACCTCTCACCCCTCCACTTT. It encodes CASSSGQYLSPLHF.

CDR3 protein: CASSPPGTSADTQYF. In DNA form, the CDR3 reads TGTGCCAGCTCACCACCCGGGACTAGTGCAGATACGCAGTATTTT. The rearrangement uses TRBV18 and TRBJ2-3; 8 positions match TRBD2. The length of the CDR3 is 15 residues. With V trimmed by 0 bases and J by 4 bases, 3 bases remained unmatched. Germline V CDR1 and CDR2: KGHSH, LQKENI.